The clone carrying this T cell receptor (beta chain) was found a few times. Building the TCR beta libraries relied on iRepertoire HTBI primers, and CDR3 regions underwent Arm-PCR. Via MiXCR, TCRdb re-called the multiplex PCR reads, giving one row per CDR3 protein. The sample holds a few hundred thousand distinct CDR3 sequences, around 24% seen once. The record originates from a study of regulatory T cells in long-lasting Graves disease. Germline lookup yields CDR1 SGHDN and CDR2 FVKESK. The CDR3 totals 18 residues. Trimming removed 2 bases at V and 5 bases at J, with 19 bases between. Time point given: persistent/refractory GD, antithyroid drugs over 5 years with positive TRAb. Scientists built the TCR library using RNA that was extracted from PBMCs.

The sequence derives from a female donor with Graves disease. This chain connects TRBV14 to TRBJ2-6, with D unclear. The material sequenced was peripheral blood mononuclear cells (PBMCs), taken when the disease was refractory, from a patient treated with antithyroid drugs. The CDR3 loop reads CASSQSEFFVRRANVLTF. Written as DNA, the CDR3 is TGTGCCAGCAGCCAATCTGAATTTTTTGTGCGGCGGGCCAACGTCCTGACTTTC. Looking up the rest from reference TRBV14 and TRBJ2-6 gives the full variable domain: EAGVTQFPSHSVIEKGQTVTLRCDPISGHDNLYWYRRVMGKEIKFLLHFVKESKQDESGMPNNRFLAERTGGTYSTLKVQPAELEDSGVYFCASSQSEFFVRRANVLTFGAGSRLTVL.